This TCR beta chain was observed in a study of T cell responses to AZD1222 COVID-19 vaccine. About the research overall: It was second doses at about 4 or about 12 weeks that were pooled. General study results and limits: Spike-specific TCR breadth and depth rose after two AZD1222 doses.

About this clone itself: The antigen remains unidentified.

There are 15 residues in the CDR3. The trim removed 3 bases at V and 9 bases at J, leaving 8 bases unmatched. Germline V gene lookup returns CDR1 SNHLY and CDR2 FYNNEI. The assay was immunoSEQ multiplex PCR, and TCRdb's table has in-frame clones only and misses some. The repertoire includes 100,000 or so clones, more than 70% of them detected once, and about 9.7% sits in the top ten. The TCR originated in an adult in good health. Sequenced here: peripheral blood, sampled on day 0 of AZD1222 vaccination. The chain couples TRBV2 to TRBJ2-1, with 10 bases matching TRBD2. Written as DNA, the CDR3 is TGTGCCAGCAGTGACTGGGTAGCGGGAGGTAGTGAGCAGTTCTTC. Protein: CASSDWVAGGSEQFF.